What follows is one T cell receptor beta chain and its context. Here immunoSEQ multiplex PCR was the method, and the copy in TCRdb shows in-frame clones only, minus some. The sample includes approximately 210,000 clones, approximately 84% of them seen just once. These data are taken from a study of blood T cell repertoires in COVID-19. As for the study in general: PBMCs, B-cell-depleted T cells, or T cells were the source of the cDNA or gDNA that made up the material.

Grouping used clinical history reported by participants in a survey and questionnaire. Each recovered donor of Cohort 3 presented with two negative PCRs, clearance, or symptom resolution. Germline CDR1 SGHRS, CDR2 YFSETQ. The germline V and J ends were trimmed by 5 bases and 4 bases, with 9 bases remaining between them. CDR3 length equals 12 residues. This TCR derives from a man between 35 and 55 years old who had recovered from COVID-19. The chain joins TRBV5-1 to TRBJ2-5, with D hard to call. Sequenced input: PBMCs or T cells enriched from blood (not recorded which). As DNA, the CDR3 is TGCGCCAGCAGTCTTCCGCGAGAGACCCAGTACTTC. It yields the protein CASSLPRETQYF.